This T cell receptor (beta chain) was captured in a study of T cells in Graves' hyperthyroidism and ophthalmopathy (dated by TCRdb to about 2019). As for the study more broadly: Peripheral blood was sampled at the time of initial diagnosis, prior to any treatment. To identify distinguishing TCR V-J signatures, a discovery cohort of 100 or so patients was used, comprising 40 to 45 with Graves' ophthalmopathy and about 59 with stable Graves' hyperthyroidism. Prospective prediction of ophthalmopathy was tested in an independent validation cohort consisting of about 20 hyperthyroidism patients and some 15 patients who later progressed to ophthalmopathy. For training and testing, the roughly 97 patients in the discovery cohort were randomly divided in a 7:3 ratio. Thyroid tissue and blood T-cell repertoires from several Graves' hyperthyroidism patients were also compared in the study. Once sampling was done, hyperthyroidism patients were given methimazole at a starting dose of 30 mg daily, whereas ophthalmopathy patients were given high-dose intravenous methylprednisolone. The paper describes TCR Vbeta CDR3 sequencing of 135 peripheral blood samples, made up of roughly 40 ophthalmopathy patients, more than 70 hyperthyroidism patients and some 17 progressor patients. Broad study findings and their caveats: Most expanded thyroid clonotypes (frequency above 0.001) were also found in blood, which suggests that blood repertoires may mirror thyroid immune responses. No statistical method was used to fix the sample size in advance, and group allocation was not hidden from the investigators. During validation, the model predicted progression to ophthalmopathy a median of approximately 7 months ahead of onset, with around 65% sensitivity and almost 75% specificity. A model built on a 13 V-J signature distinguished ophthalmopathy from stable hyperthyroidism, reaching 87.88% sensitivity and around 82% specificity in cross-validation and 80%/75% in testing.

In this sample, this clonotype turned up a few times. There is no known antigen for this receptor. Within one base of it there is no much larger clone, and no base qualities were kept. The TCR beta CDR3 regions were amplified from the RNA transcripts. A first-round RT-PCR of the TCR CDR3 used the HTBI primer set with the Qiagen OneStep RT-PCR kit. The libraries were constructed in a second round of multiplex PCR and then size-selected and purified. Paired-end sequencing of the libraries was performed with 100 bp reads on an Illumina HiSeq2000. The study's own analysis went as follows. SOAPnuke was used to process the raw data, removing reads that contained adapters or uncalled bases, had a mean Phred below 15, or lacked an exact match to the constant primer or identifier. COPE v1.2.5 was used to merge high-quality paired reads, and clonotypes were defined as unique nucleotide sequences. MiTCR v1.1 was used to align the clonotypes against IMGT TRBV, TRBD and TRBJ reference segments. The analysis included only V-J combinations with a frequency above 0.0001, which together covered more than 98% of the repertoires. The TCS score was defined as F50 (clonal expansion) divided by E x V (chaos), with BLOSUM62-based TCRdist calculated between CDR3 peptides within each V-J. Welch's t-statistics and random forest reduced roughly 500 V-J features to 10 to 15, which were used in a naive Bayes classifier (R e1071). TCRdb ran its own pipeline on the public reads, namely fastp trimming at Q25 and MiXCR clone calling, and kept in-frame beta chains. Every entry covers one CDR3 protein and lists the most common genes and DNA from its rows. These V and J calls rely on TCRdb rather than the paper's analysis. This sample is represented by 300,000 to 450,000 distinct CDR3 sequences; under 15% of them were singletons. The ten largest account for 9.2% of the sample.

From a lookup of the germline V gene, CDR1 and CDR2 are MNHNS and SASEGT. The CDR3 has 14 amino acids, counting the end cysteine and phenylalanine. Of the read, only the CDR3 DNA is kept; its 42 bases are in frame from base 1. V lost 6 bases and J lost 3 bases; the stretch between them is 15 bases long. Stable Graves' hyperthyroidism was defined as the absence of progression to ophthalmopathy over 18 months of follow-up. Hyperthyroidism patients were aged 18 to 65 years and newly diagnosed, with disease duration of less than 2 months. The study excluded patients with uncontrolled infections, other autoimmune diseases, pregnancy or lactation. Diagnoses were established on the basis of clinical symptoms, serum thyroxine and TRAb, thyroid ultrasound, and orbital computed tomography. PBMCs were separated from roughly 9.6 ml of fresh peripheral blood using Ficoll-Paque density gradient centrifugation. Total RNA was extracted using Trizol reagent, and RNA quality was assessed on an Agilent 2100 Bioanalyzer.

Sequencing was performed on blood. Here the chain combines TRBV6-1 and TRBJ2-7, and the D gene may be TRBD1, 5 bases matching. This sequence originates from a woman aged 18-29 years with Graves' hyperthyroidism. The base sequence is TGTGCCAGCAGACAAATGACAGCGATCTACGAGCAGTACTTC. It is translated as CASRQMTAIYEQYF.